This T cell receptor (beta chain) was recorded in a study of blood T cell repertoires in COVID-19 (TCRdb year 2020). With regard to the full study: Samples from collaborators originated in the United States, Italy and Spain and spanned both the acute and convalescent phases of COVID-19. The prospective study material was composed of cDNA or gDNA derived from T cells, B-cell-depleted T cells, or PBMCs. Subjects who had been exposed to COVID-19, were actively infected with it, or had recovered from it provided the deeply sampled blood TCRbeta repertoires that made up the dataset. The repertoires were released in a freely available public database intended as a resource for research on the immune response to SARS-CoV-2. Samples were obtained from the ongoing ImmuneRACE study (first 160 participants) and from 950 to 1,500 subjects provided by 6 global collaborators. The sample metadata nearly always contained a de-identified subject ID, COVID-19 status, age in years and sex. Where available, HLA class I and class II types were obtained from metadata supplied by the sample provider rather than from assay-based typing.

Collaborating institutions collected whole blood in K2EDTA tubes following their own protocols. For TCRbeta analysis, collaborator samples were shipped as frozen whole blood, as isolated PBMCs, or as DNA extracted from either sample type. Points on this clone: The clone's antigen remains unknown. Within one base of it there is no much larger clone, and no base qualities were kept.

TCRbeta CDR3 regions were amplified from genomic DNA by means of the immunoSEQ Assay, a bias-controlled multiplex PCR. The study's own analysis went as follows. The number of nucleated cells in each sample was estimated by amplification of reference gene primers within the assay. Sequence reads were collapsed and filtered to measure the absolute abundance of every unique TCRbeta CDR3 rearrangement. For each sample, productive Simpson clonality was calculated as the square root of Simpson's diversity index over productive rearrangements. Held by TCRdb, this immuneACCESS table contains in-frame sequences only and omits some clones. Under half of the omission traces to an unresolved V gene where checked; the cause of the rest is unknown. The V and J calls and the clone size are those of that table, but D and trimming were determined from the DNA. For this sample the table gives 150,000 to 200,000 clones, of which about three quarters were detected only once. About 3% of the sample is taken by the ten largest.

What the research found in general, with its limitations: The quantity of clinical and demographic metadata differed by source and by participant and was supplied without curation.

In the germline V gene, CDR1 corresponds to MNHNS and CDR2 to SASEGT. The cysteine opens and the phenylalanine closes a CDR3 of 15 amino acids. The read is trimmed to its CDR3 DNA, 45 bases read in frame from base 1. Trimming removed 1 base from V and 4 bases from J, leaving 13 bases between the germline ends. The chain employs TRBV6-1 and TRBJ2-5; the best D guess is TRBD1, with 6 bases matching. The sequence was obtained from a man between 65 and 85 years old with acute or convalescent COVID-19. Sequenced: peripheral blood. Read as DNA, the sequence is TGTGCCAGCAGTGAAGTGGGGGCTAGCCGAGAGACCCAGTACTTC. It translates to CASSEVGASRETQYF.